Sequencing of this T cell receptor (beta chain) was carried out in a study of blood T cell repertoires in COVID-19. Study-wide context: Both acute and convalescent COVID-19 samples were obtained from the United States, Italy and Spain. PBMCs, B-cell-depleted T cells, or T cells provided the cDNA or gDNA that made up the material.

Authors' analysis steps: Reference gene primer amplification gave nucleated cell count estimates. Repertoires were generated with immunoSEQ multiplex PCR, while TCRdb's copy carries only in-frame clones and drops some. V, J and clone size are taken as reported in that table, and D and trimming were inferred from the DNA itself. The table includes 70,000 to 100,000 clones, around three quarters detected once. The V gene's germline CDR1 is SGHNT and CDR2 YYREEE (reference sequence). The CDR3 loop spans 14 amino acids. The trim removed 0 bases at V and 6 bases at J, leaving 4 bases unmatched. The rearrangement links TRBV5-4 to TRBJ2-3, with 7 bases fitting TRBD2. The sample taken for sequencing was peripheral blood. The clonotype originates from a woman in her fifties or sixties in a cohort sampled during active or convalescent COVID-19. For the CDR3, the DNA is TGTGCCAGCAGCTTGGGCGGGGAGGGGGATACGCAGTATTTT. It yields the protein CASSLGGEGDTQYF. Based on the CDR3 plus reference TRBV5-4 and TRBJ2-3, the full variable domain is ETGVTQSPTHLIKTRGQQVTLRCSSQSGHNTVSWYQQALGQGPQFIFQYYREEENGRGNFPPRFSGLQFPNYSSELNVNALELDDSALYLCASSLGGEGDTQYFGPGTRLTVL.